Each of the 29 T cell receptor beta chains below was sequenced from the same sample in a study of cytomegalovirus exposure and HLA in healthy donors (dated by TCRdb to the late 2010s). The library was produced with the immunoSEQ multiplex PCR assay. TCRdb obtained this table from immuneACCESS and retained in-frame rearrangements with V and J assigned. These tables miss some clones; where compared with another copy, unresolved V genes account for less than half of the shortfall, and the remainder is unexplained. Here the sample has 120,000 or so clones; around 87% occur a single time. The top ten clones comprise more than 1.4% of the sample. Sequencing used PBMCs. These receptors all stem from a woman in her twenties or thirties in good health and CMV-seropositive.

This chain connects TRBV4-3 to TRBJ1-5; unclear D gene. Germline lookup yields CDR1 LGHNA and CDR2 YSLEER. Between the trimmed V and J ends, which lost 2 bases and 3 bases, there was a span of 8 bases. The CDR3 extends over 14 amino acids. This CDR3 reads CASSQIRDNQPQHF. The DNA for the CDR3 is TGCGCCAGCAGCCAAATACGAGACAATCAGCCCCAGCATTTT.

The rearrangement uses TRBV14 and TRBJ2-4; a possible D gene is TRBD2 (5 bases). The CDR3 is 12 amino acids. Germline V gives CDR1 SGHDN, CDR2 FVKESK. The ends were cut back, 8 bases at V and 0 bases at J, with 5 bases in the middle. CDR3 in amino acids: CASGLAKNIQYF. The CDR3 bases are TGTGCCAGCGGACTAGCCAAAAACATTCAGTACTTC.

The genes are TRBV5-4 and TRBJ1-1; D not certain. V was pared by 4 bases and J by 6 bases, with 10 bases between. Looked up from germline, CDR1 is SGHNT and CDR2 is YYREEE (reference sequence). The CDR3 loop spans 12 amino acids. In DNA, the CDR3 is TGTGCCAGCAGCCAAGACACTGCTGAAGCTTTCTTT. Translating gives CASSQDTAEAFF.

The chain combines TRBV4-1 with TRBJ2-2; D is undetermined. The germline gives CDR1 MGHRA, CDR2 YSYEKL. The CDR3 is 16 amino acids. Trimming shortened V by 0 bases and J by 2 bases, and 10 bases separated the two germline ends. Written as DNA, the CDR3 is TGCGCCAGCAGCCAAGAACCTAGAACAAACACCGGGGAGCTGTTTTTT. The encoded protein is CASSQEPRTNTGELFF.

The rearrangement links TRBV15 to TRBJ1-1; the D is unclear. This CDR3 region has 12 residues. V was cut by 3 bases and J by 8 bases, with 10 bases left in between. The germline V gene encodes CDR1 LNHNV and CDR2 YYDKDF (reference sequence). For the CDR3, the DNA is TGTGCCACCAGCAGGCGGGAAACAGAAGCTTTCTTT. Its protein is CATSRRETEAFF.

J is TRBJ2-1 and V is TRBV29-1; 7 bases map to TRBD1. The V segment lost 6 bases and the J segment 6 bases; nucleotides outside the gene matches: 17. This CDR3 comprises 16 residues. Germline lookup yields CDR1 SQVTM and CDR2 ANQGSEA. The CDR3 sequence is CSVGFYAGTAANEQFF. The CDR3, as DNA: TGCAGCGTCGGATTTTATGCAGGGACAGCCGCCAATGAGCAGTTCTTC.

V is TRBV9 and J is TRBJ2-1; tentatively, D is TRBD2 (5 bases). Germline V gene data show CDR1 as SGDLS and CDR2 as YYNGEE. With 4 bases removed from V and 9 bases from J, the gap between germline ends came to 11 bases. This CDR3 has 12 residues. Written as DNA, the CDR3 is TGTGCCAGCAGCATAACTAGTGGTGAGCAGTTCTTC. The encoded protein is CASSITSGEQFF. Full variable domain (remainder filled in from reference TRBV9 and TRBJ2-1): DSGVTQTPKHLITATGQRVTLRCSPRSGDLSVYWYQQSLDQGLQFLIQYYNGEERAKGNILERFSAQQFPDLHSELNLSSLELGDSALYFCASSITSGEQFFGPGTRLTVL.

This clone was seen once. The junction departs from germline at one end; a sequencing error may be responsible. The V call is TRBV15, the J call TRBJ1-1; D possibly corresponds to TRBD1 (6 bases). Germline V lookup: CDR1 LNHNV, CDR2 YYDKDF (reference sequence). This CDR3 is built from 13 residues. CDR3 DNA: TGTGCCACCAGCAGAGTCAAACAGGGAAAAGGGGACTTT. This translates into CATSRVKQGKGDF. The entire variable domain, with the rest obtained from reference TRBV15 and TRBJ1-1, is as follows: DAMVIQNPRYQVTQFGKPVTLSCSQTLNHNVMYWYQQKSSQAPKLLFHYYDKDFNNEADTPDNFQSRRPNTSFCFLDIRSPGLGDTAMYLCATSRVKQGKGDFGQGTRLTVV.

This clone was detected once. The chain has TRBV2 and TRBJ1-4; the match to TRBD1 covers 7 bases. The CDR3 runs 14 residues. The germline CDR1 and CDR2 sequences are SNHLY and FYNNEI. With 5 bases clipped from V and 7 bases from J, the junction kept 7 bases outside the gene matches. The CDR3 DNA sequence: TGTGCCAGCAGTCCGACAGGGTTGGGTGAAAAACTGTTTTTT. Its translation is CASSPTGLGEKLFF.

This clone came up many times. J is TRBJ1-2 and V is TRBV4-2, with D tentatively TRBD1 (5 bases). With 0 bases removed from V and 7 bases from J, the gap between germline ends came to 9 bases. The CDR3 contains 13 residues. Germline CDR1 reads LGHNA; CDR2 reads YNFKEQ. CDR3 DNA: TGTGCCAGCAGCCAAGACAGGGTGTCTGGCTACACCTTC. This encodes CASSQDRVSGYTF.

The chain has TRBV9 and TRBJ2-1; TRBD2 aligns across 7 bases. The CDR3 runs to 13 residues. V shed 2 bases and J 10 bases; nucleotides not matched to a gene: 6. Germline-derived CDR1 and CDR2 are SGDLS and YYNGEE. CDR3 in amino acids: CASSVSSGLEQFF. In DNA, the CDR3 is TGTGCCAGCAGCGTTTCTAGCGGTTTGGAGCAGTTCTTC.

This rearrangement joins TRBV7-8 to TRBJ2-2; TRBD2 matches at 10 bases. The CDR3 is 16 residues long. Looked up from germline, CDR1 is SGHVS and CDR2 is FQNEAQ. V lost 3 bases and J lost 1; bases outside the gene matches: 2. The CDR3, as DNA: TGTGCCAGCAGCTTGATAGCGGGGGGGAACACCGGGGAGCTGTTTTTT. Translation: CASSLIAGGNTGELFF.

The chain has TRBV12-5 and TRBJ2-5, with D maybe TRBD2 (6 bases). There are 15 residues in the CDR3. With 3 bases removed from V and 2 bases from J, the gap between germline ends came to 13 bases. The germline V gene has CDR1 LGHNT and CDR2 FRNRAP. In DNA form, the CDR3 reads TGTGCTAGTGGTTTTGGAGCGGGCTTGCAAGAGACCCAGTACTTC. Residues: CASGFGAGLQETQYF.

The chain joins TRBV7-9 to TRBJ2-7; 8 bases align to TRBD1. In germline, CDR1 is SEHNR, CDR2 FQNEAQ (reference sequence). The CDR3 consists of 15 residues. V shed 5 bases and J 3 bases; nucleotides not matched to a gene: 9. The CDR3 spells CASSTGTGDVYEQYF. The CDR3 nucleotides are TGTGCCAGCAGCACCGGGACAGGAGATGTCTACGAGCAGTACTTC.

The chain links TRBV13 to TRBJ2-1; TRBD1 matches 7 bases. The CDR3 contains 15 residues. In germline, CDR1 is PRHDT, CDR2 FYEKMQ (reference sequence). V was clipped by 5 bases and J by 9 bases; unmatched bases: 13. The CDR3 DNA sequence: TGTGCCAGCAGCCTCCCGGGTATCAGGGGGAGTGAGCAGTTCTTC. Its translation: CASSLPGIRGSEQFF.

In DNA, the CDR3 is TGCGCCACTGCCGTGAACGGGGGGGCGTTAGATACGCAGTATTTT. As protein: CATAVNGGALDTQYF. This chain connects TRBV5-1 to TRBJ2-3; the match to TRBD2 covers 8 bases. The CDR3 spans 15 residues. J was trimmed by 5 bases and V by 9 bases; bases with no gene match: 14. The germline CDR1 and CDR2 sequences are SGHRS and YFSETQ.

The chain uses TRBV30 and TRBJ1-6, with 11 bases matching TRBD1. Germline V gene lookup returns CDR1 GTSNPN and CDR2 SVGIG (reference sequence). The CDR3 sequence is 14 residues long. J was trimmed by 6 bases and V by 6 bases; bases with no gene match: 4. As DNA, the CDR3 is TGTGCCTGCGGGACAGGGGGAATTAATTCACCCCTCCACTTT. It codes for CACGTGGINSPLHF.

This clone has just one count. V gene TRBV16 combines with J gene TRBJ2-5; D ambiguous. Germline CDR1 KGHSY, CDR2 FQNENV. The CDR3 runs 12 residues. V was pared by 7 bases and J by 5 bases, with 11 bases between. CDR3 sequence reads: CASTQTAETQYF. The CDR3 region has the DNA TGTGCCAGCACCCAGACTGCGGAGACCCAGTACTTC.

The chain recombines TRBV12-5 with TRBJ2-3; 9 bases are shared with TRBD2. There are 15 residues in the CDR3. Germline loops: CDR1 LGHNT, CDR2 FRNRAP. V lost 3 bases to trimming and J lost 4 bases; unmatched junction nucleotides: 5. CDR3 DNA sequence: TGTGCTAGTGGTTTAGGCGGGGGGGCCCCAGATACGCAGTATTTT. Residues: CASGLGGGAPDTQYF.

The V gene is TRBV7-9, the J gene TRBJ2-7; 10 bases agree with TRBD2. The V segment lost 5 bases and the J segment 0 bases; nucleotides outside the gene matches: 10. Germline CDR1 is SEHNR and CDR2 is FQNEAQ (reference sequence). This CDR3 is 17 amino acids long. The CDR3 loop reads CASSTIAGGPSSYEQYF. For the CDR3, the DNA is TGTGCCAGCAGCACTATAGCGGGGGGCCCAAGCTCCTACGAGCAGTACTTC.

Turning to this clone: Other DNA sequences in this sample translate to the same CDR3. The V call is TRBV11-2, the J call TRBJ1-2, with 7 nucleotides matching TRBD1. The junction had 4 bases not matched to a gene; V was cut back by 5 bases and J by 4 bases. Germline V gene lookup returns CDR1 SGHAT and CDR2 FQNNGV. The CDR3 loop spans 13 amino acids. CDR3 loop: CASSPGTAYGYTF. Written as DNA, the CDR3 is TGTGCCAGCAGCCCGGGGACAGCCTATGGCTACACCTTC. The variable domain in full, with the rest retrieved from reference TRBV11-2 and TRBJ1-2, is EAGVAQSPRYKIIEKRQSVAFWCNPISGHATLYWYQQILGQGPKLLIQFQNNGVVDDSQLPKDRFSAERLKGVDSTLKIQPAKLEDSAVYLCASSPGTAYGYTFGSGTRLTVV.

In nucleotides, the CDR3 is TGTGCCAGCTCACCAGCCAGGCCGTCGGGGGGCTACACCTTC. This translates into CASSPARPSGGYTF. The chain couples TRBV18 to TRBJ1-2, with no clear D. The CDR3 extends over 14 amino acids. Germline V gene data show CDR1 as KGHSH and CDR2 as LQKENI. The V and J ends lost 2 bases and 8 bases respectively, with 15 bases between them. The whole variable domain, filled in from reference TRBV18 and TRBJ1-2, reads NAGVMQNPRHLVRRRGQEARLRCSPMKGHSHVYWYRQLPEEGLKFMVYLQKENIIDESGMPKERFSAEFPKEGPSILRIQQVVRGDSAAYFCASSPARPSGGYTFGSGTRLTVV.

The V gene is TRBV18, the J gene TRBJ1-1; no firm D call. This CDR3 comprises 14 residues. CDR1 and CDR2 (germline): KGHSH, LQKENI. Trimming shortened V by 7 bases and J by 3 bases, and 15 bases separated the two germline ends. In nucleotides, the CDR3 is TGTGCCAGCTGCGAACGTAGCGGGCACACTGAAGCTTTCTTT. The encoded protein is CASCERSGHTEAFF. Combining the CDR3 with reference TRBV18 and TRBJ1-1 gives the whole variable domain NAGVMQNPRHLVRRRGQEARLRCSPMKGHSHVYWYRQLPEEGLKFMVYLQKENIIDESGMPKERFSAEFPKEGPSILRIQQVVRGDSAAYFCASCERSGHTEAFFGQGTRLTVV.

The chain joins TRBV5-1 to TRBJ1-6; D not certain. Germline CDR1 and CDR2: SGHRS and YFSETQ. Trimming cost V 6 bases and J 0 bases, with 10 bases left between them. There are 15 residues in the CDR3. The CDR3 DNA sequence: TGCGCCAGCAAGGAGGGAATCTCCTATAATTCACCCCTCCACTTT. It is translated as CASKEGISYNSPLHF.

The chain links TRBV19 to TRBJ1-5, with 8 bases that match TRBD1. The V gene end was trimmed by 5 bases and the J gene end by 0 bases; junction bases not matched to a gene: 15. The CDR3 consists of 19 residues. Germline CDR1 and CDR2: LNHDA and SQIVND (reference sequence). CDR3 loop: CASSPGAGGPKYSNQPQHF. CDR3 coding DNA: TGTGCCAGTAGTCCGGGAGCAGGGGGCCCCAAATATAGCAATCAGCCCCAGCATTTT.

The chain has TRBV30 and TRBJ1-5; D is possibly TRBD1 (5 bases). Germline-derived CDR1 and CDR2 are GTSNPN and SVGIG (reference sequence). Trimming removed 0 bases at V and 1 base at J, with 16 bases between. CDR3 length: 17 amino acids. The CDR3 spells CAWSVGVGARSNQPQHF. The CDR3 nucleotides read TGTGCCTGGAGTGTAGGCGTAGGGGCGCGGAGCAATCAGCCCCAGCATTTT.

CDR3 in amino acids: CASSFRDRVLGDTQYF. The CDR3 DNA reads TGCGCCAGCAGCTTCAGGGACAGAGTCCTAGGAGATACGCAGTATTTT. The rearrangement uses TRBV5-1 and TRBJ2-3, with TRBD1 matching over 7 bases. Germline trimming cut 2 bases from V and 5 bases from J; bases unmatched to any gene: 11. Germline V CDR1 and CDR2: SGHRS, YFSETQ. CDR3 length: 16 amino acids. Looking up the rest from reference TRBV5-1 and TRBJ2-3 gives the full variable domain: KAGVTQTPRYLIKTRGQQVTLSCSPISGHRSVSWYQQTPGQGLQFLFEYFSETQRNKGNFPGRFSGRQFSNSRSEMNVSTLELGDSALYLCASSFRDRVLGDTQYFGPGTRLTVL.

The DNA of the CDR3 is TGTGCCAGCAGCCAAGAAGGGGGGGAACAAGAGACCCAGTACTTC. This gives the protein CASSQEGGEQETQYF. This chain joins TRBV5-5 and TRBJ2-5, with a weak D call TRBD2 (7 bases). The CDR3 loop spans 15 amino acids. Germline V lookup: CDR1 SGHKS, CDR2 YYEKEE (reference sequence). Trimming took off 4 bases at V and 2 bases at J, with 15 bases between the two ends.

The sample holds a few counts of this clone. This chain links TRBV30 with TRBJ2-7; TRBD2 agrees at 7 bases. The germline V gene encodes CDR1 GTSNPN and CDR2 SVGIG (reference sequence). The CDR3 is 14 residues long. DNA for the CDR3: TGTGCAACCAATGGGGAGGGTGGGACCTACGAGCAGTACTTC. It specifies CATNGEGGTYEQYF.